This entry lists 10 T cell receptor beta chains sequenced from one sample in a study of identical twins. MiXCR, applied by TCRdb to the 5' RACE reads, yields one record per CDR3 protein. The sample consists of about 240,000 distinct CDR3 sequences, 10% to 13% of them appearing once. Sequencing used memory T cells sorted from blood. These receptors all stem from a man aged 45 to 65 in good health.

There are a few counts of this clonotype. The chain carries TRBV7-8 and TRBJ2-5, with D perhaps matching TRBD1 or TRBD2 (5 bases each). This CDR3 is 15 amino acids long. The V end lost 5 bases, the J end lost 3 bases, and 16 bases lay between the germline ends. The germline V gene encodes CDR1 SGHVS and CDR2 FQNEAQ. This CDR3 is CASSRGPRTEETQYF. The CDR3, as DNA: TGTGCCAGCAGCCGGGGACCCCGGACCGAAGAGACCCAGTACTTC.

CDR3 in DNA: TGTGCCAGCAGTCCCCTGGGGACAGGGTGGAATGAGCAGTTCTTC. Amino acid sequence: CASSPLGTGWNEQFF. The chain uses TRBV6-2 or TRBV6-3 and TRBJ2-1, with 9 bases that match TRBD1. The CDR3 has 15 residues. V lost 5 bases, J lost 7 bases, and 9 bases stayed unmatched. The germline gives CDR1 MNHEY, CDR2 SVGEGT.

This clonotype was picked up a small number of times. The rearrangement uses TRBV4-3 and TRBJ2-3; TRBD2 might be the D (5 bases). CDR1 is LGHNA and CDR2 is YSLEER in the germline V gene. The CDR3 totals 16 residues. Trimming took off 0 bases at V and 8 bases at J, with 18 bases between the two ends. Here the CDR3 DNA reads TGCGCCAGCAGCCAAGATTTGCTGGCGGGTCGAGGTACGCAGTATTTT. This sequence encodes CASSQDLLAGRGTQYF.

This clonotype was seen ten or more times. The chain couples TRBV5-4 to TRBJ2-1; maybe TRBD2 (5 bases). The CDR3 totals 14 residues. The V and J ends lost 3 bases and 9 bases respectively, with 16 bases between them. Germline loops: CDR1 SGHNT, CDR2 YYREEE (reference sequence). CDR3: CASSSLLGGGEQFF. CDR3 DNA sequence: TGTGCCAGCAGCTCCCTCCTCGGAGGAGGTGAGCAGTTCTTC.

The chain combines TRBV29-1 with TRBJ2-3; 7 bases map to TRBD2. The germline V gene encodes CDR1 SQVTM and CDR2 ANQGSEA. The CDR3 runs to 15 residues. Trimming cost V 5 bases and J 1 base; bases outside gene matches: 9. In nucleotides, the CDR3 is TGCAGCGTTCACCGCTGGGGAGGGGGCACAGATACGCAGTATTTT. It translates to CSVHRWGGGTDTQYF.

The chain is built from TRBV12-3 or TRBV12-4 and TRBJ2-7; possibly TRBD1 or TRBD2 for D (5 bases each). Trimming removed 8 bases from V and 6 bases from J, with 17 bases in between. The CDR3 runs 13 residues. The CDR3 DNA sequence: TGTGCCAGCGGGACCACAACCGTAGGCGAGCAGTACTTC. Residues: CASGTTTVGEQYF.

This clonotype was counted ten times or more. Here the CDR3 DNA reads TGCAGCGTTGAAGACCCGGGGACCCTGTACCAAGAGACCCAGTACTTC. Translated, it gives CSVEDPGTLYQETQYF. The chain has TRBV29-1 and TRBJ2-5; D is possibly TRBD1 or TRBD2 (5 bases each). The CDR3 consists of 16 residues. Germline V gene lookup returns CDR1 SQVTM and CDR2 ANQGSEA. Between the trimmed V and J ends, which lost 0 bases and 0 bases, there was a span of 14 bases.

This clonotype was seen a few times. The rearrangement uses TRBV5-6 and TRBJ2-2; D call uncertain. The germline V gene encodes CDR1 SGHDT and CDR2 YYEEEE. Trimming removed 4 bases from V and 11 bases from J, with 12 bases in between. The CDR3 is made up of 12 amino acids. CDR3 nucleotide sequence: TGTGCCAGCAGCCTCGGGTCCCTAGAGCTGTTTTTT. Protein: CASSLGSLELFF.

The DNA of the CDR3 is TGTGCCAGCAGTGAGAGAGCTAGCGGGCGATTCGCTTACAATGAGCAGTTCTTC. This encodes CASSERASGRFAYNEQFF. The gene calls are TRBV2 and TRBJ2-1; 8 positions match TRBD2. V lost 3 bases to trimming and J lost 4 bases; unmatched junction nucleotides: 14. Germline V lookup: CDR1 SNHLY, CDR2 FYNNEI. The CDR3 is 18 residues long.

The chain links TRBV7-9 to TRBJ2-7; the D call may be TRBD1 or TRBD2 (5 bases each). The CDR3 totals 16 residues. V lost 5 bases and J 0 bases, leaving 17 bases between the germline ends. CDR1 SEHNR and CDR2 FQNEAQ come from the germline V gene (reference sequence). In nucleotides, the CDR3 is TGTGCCAGCAGCCCCCCCGGGGCCAGGGCCTCCTACGAGCAGTACTTC. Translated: CASSPPGARASYEQYF.